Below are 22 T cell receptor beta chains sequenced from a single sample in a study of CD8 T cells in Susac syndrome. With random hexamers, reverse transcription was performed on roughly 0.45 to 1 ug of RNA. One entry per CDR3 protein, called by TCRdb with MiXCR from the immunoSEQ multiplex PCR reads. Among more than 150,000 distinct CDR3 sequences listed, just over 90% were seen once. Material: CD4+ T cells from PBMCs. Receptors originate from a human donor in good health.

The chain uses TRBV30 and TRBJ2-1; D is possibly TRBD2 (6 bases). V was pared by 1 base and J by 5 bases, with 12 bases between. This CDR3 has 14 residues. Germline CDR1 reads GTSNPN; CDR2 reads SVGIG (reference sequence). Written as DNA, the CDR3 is TGTGCCTGGAGTGGCCACGGGAGTGACAATGAGCAGTTCTTC. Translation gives CAWSGHGSDNEQFF.

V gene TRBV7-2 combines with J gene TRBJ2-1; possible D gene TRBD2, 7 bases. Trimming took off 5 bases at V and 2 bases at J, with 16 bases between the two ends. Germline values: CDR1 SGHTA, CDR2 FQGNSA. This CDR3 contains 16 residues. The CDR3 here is CASSPQGGGAYNEQFF. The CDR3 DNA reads TGTGCCAGCAGCCCCCAGGGAGGGGGGGCCTACAATGAGCAGTTCTTC.

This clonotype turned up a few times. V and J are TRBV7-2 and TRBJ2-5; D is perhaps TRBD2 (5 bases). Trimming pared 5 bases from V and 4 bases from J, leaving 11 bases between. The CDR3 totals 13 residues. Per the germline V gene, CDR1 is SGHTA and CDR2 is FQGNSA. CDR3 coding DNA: TGTGCCAGCAGCCTTACGGGGTCAGAGACCCAGTACTTC. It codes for CASSLTGSETQYF. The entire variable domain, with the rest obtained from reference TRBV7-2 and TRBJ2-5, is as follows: GAGVSQSPSNKVTEKGKDVELRCDPISGHTALYWYRQSLGQGLEFLIYFQGNSAPDKSGLPSDRFSAERTGGSVSTLTIQRTQQEDSAVYLCASSLTGSETQYFGPGTRLLVL.

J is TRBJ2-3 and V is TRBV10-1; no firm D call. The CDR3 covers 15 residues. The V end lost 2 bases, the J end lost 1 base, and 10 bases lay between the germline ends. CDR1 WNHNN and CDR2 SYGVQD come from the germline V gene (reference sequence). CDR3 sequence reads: CASSENVLGTDTQYF. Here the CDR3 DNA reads TGCGCCAGCAGTGAGAACGTGTTAGGCACAGATACGCAGTATTTT.

CDR3 loop: CASSRQGGYTF. In DNA, the CDR3 is TGTGCCAGCAGCCGCCAGGGAGGCTACACCTTC. The chain couples TRBV7-9 to TRBJ1-2; weak D call: TRBD1 (5 bases). Germline V CDR1 and CDR2: SEHNR, FQNEAQ (reference sequence). The ends were cut back, 5 bases at V and 8 bases at J, with 9 bases in the middle. CDR3 length: 11 residues.

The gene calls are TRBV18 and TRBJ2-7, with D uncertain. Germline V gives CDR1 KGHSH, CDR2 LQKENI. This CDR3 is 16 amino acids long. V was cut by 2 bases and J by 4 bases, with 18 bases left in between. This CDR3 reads CASSPNTRPLSYEQYF. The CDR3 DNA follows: TGTGCCAGCTCACCAAACACCAGACCACTTTCGTACGAGCAGTACTTC.

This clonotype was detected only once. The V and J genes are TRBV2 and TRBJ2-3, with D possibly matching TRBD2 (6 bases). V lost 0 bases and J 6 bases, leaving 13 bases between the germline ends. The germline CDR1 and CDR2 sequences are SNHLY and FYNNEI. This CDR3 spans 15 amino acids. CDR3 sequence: CASSEAQGGEDTQYF. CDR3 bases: TGTGCCAGCAGTGAAGCTCAAGGAGGGGAGGATACGCAGTATTTT.

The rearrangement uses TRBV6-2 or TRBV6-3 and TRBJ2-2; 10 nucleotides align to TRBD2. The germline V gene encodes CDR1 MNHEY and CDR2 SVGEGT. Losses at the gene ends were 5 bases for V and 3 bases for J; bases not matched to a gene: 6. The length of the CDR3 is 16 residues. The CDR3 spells CASSPRTSGYTGELFF. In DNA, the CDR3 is TGTGCCAGCAGTCCCAGGACTAGCGGCTACACCGGGGAGCTGTTTTTT.

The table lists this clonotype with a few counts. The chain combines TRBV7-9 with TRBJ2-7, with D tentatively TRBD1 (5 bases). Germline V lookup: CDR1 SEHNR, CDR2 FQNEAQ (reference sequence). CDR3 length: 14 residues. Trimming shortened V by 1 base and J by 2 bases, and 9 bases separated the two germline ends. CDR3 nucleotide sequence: TGTGCCAGCAGCTTAGGGGCAGGGCCCTACGAGCAGTACTTC. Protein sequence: CASSLGAGPYEQYF.

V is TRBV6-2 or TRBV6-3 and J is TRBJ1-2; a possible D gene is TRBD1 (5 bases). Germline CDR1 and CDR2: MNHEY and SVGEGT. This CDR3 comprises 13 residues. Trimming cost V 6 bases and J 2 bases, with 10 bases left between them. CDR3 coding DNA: TGTGCCAGCAGGAAGACAGAGAACTATGGCTACACCTTC. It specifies CASRKTENYGYTF.

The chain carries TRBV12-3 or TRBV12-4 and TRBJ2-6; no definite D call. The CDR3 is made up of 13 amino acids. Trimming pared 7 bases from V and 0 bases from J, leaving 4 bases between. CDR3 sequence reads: CASTPSGANVLTF. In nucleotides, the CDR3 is TGTGCCAGCACTCCCTCTGGGGCCAACGTCCTGACTTTC.

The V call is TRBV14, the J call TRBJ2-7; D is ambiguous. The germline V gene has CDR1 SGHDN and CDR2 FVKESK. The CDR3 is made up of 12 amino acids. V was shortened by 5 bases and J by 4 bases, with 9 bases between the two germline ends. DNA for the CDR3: TGTGCCAGCAGCGGGGTAGGATACGAGCAGTACTTC. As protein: CASSGVGYEQYF.

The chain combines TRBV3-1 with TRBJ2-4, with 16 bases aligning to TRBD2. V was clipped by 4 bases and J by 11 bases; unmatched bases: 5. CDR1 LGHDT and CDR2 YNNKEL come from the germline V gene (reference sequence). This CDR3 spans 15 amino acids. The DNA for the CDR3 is TGTGCCAGCAGCCTCGGGACTAGCGGGAGGGGTGTTCAGTACTTC. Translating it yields CASSLGTSGRGVQYF.

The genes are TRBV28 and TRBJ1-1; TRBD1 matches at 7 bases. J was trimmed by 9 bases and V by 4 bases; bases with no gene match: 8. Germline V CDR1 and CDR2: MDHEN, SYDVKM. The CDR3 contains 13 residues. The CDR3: CASSSTGFIKAFF. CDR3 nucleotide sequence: TGTGCCAGCAGTTCGACAGGGTTCATTAAAGCTTTCTTT.

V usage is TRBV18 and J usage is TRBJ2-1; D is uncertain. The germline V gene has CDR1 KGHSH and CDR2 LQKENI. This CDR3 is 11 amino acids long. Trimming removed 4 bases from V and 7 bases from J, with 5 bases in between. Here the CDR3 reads CASSLSNEQFF. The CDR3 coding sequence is TGTGCCAGCTCACTATCGAATGAGCAGTTCTTC.

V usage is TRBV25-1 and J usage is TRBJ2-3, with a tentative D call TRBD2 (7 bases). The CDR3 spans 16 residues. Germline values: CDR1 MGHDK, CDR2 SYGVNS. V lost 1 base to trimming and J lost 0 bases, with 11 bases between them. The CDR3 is CASSEWGGSSTDTQYF. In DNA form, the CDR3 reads TGTGCCAGCAGTGAATGGGGGGGCTCTAGCACAGATACGCAGTATTTT.

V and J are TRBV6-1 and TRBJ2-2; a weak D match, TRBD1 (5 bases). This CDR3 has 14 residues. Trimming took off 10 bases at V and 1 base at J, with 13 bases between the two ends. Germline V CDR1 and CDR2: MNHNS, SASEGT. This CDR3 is CAIRALQNTGELFF. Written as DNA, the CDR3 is TGTGCCATCAGGGCCTTACAGAACACCGGGGAGCTGTTTTTT.

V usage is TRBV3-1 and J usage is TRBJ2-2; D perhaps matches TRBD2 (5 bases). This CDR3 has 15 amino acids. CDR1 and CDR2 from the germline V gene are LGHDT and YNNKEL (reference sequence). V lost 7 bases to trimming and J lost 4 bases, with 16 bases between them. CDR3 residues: CASTEAGVGTGELFF. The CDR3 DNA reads TGTGCCAGCACCGAGGCGGGCGTTGGCACCGGGGAGCTGTTTTTT.

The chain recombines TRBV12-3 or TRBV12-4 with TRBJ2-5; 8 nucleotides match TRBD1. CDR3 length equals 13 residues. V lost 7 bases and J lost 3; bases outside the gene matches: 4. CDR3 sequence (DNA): TGTGCCAGCACCGAGACAGGGGAAGAGACCCAGTACTTC. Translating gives CASTETGEETQYF.

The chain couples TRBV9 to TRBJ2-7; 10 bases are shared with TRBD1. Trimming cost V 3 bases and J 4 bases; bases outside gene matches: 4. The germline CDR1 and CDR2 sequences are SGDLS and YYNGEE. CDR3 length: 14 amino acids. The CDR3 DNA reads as TGTGCCAGCAGCGCGGGGGGACAGGGGTACGAGCAGTACTTC. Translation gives CASSAGGQGYEQYF.

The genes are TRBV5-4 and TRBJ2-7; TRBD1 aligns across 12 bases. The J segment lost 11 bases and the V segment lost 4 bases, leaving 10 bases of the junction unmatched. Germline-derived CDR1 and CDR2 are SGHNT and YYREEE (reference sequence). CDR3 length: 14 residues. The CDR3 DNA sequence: TGTGCCAGCAGCGCCGGGGGACAGGGGGCTAGGGAGTACTTC. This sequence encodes CASSAGGQGAREYF.

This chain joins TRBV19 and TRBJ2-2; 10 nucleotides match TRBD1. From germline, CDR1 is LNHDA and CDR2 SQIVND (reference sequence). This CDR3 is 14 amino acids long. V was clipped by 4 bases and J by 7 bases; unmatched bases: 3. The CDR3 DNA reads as TGTGCCAGTAGTAGGGGACAGGGGAACGGGGAGCTGTTTTTT. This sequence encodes CASSRGQGNGELFF.